The clone carrying this TCR beta chain was counted ten times or more. Its antigen is currently unknown. The J segment lost 5 bases and the V segment lost 3 bases, leaving 12 bases of the junction unmatched. This CDR3 is built from 16 residues. Germline V gene lookup returns CDR1 MDHEN and CDR2 SYDVKM. Time point of the sample: newly diagnosed GD, antithyroid drugs for less than 3 months. Generation of the TCR library employed RNA extracted from PBMCs. Assembly of TCR beta libraries relied on iRepertoire HTBI primers together with Arm-PCR of CDR3 regions. Original methodology: 62 TRBV and some 15 TRBJ segments were identified across samples. TCRdb analysed the multiplex PCR reads with MiXCR anew, one entry per CDR3 protein. The V and J calls shown here were made by TCRdb, not taken from the authors' results. The data show roughly 610,000 distinct CDR3 sequences, 15% to 20% seen once. This specimen belongs to a study of regulatory T cells in long-lasting Graves disease.

Study-wide results and limits: TRBV28, TRBJ1-2 and TRBJ2-5 emerged as the favored segments in persistent disease.

The same data also contributed to another study, on T cells in Graves' hyperthyroidism and ophthalmopathy.

The sequencing here drew on peripheral blood mononuclear cells (PBMCs), taken at new diagnosis, from a patient treated with antithyroid drugs. The TCR sequence derives from a man aged 18 to 29 with Graves disease. The V and J genes are TRBV28 and TRBJ2-7; 8 positions match TRBD2. CDR3: CASSFNTGGYLNEQYF. The DNA for the CDR3 is TGTGCCAGCAGTTTTAATACGGGAGGGTATCTAAACGAGCAGTACTTC.